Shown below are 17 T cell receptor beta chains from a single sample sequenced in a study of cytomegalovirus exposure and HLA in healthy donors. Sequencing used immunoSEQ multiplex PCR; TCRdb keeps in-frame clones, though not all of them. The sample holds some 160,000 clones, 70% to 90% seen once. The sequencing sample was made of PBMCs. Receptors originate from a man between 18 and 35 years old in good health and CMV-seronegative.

The CDR3 loop is CSVEVLDSPAFF. The CDR3 coding sequence is TGCAGCGTTGAAGTCCTGGACAGTCCAGCTTTCTTT. The J gene is TRBJ1-1, the V gene TRBV29-1; possibly TRBD1 for D (6 bases). The CDR3 consists of 12 residues. Trimming stripped 1 base from V and 10 bases from J, with 13 bases between. Germline-derived CDR1 and CDR2 are SQVTM and ANQGSEA.

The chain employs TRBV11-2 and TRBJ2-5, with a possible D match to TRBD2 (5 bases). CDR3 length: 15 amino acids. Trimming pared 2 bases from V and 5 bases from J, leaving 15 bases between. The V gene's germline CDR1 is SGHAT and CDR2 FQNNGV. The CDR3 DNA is TGTGCCAGCAGCTTATTCGCCACGGAGCGGGAGACCCAGTACTTC. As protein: CASSLFATERETQYF.

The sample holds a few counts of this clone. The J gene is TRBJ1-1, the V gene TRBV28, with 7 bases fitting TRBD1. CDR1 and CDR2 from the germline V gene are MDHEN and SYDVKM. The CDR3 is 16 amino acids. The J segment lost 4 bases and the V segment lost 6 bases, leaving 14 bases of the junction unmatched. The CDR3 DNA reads TGTGCCAGCAGGCCAGACTCGGACAGGCGAACCACTGAAGCTTTCTTT. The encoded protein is CASRPDSDRRTTEAFF.

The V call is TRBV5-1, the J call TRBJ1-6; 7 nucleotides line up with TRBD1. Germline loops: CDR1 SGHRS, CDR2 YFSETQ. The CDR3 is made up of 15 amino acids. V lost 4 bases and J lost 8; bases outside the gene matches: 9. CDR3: CASSTRQGEDSPLHF. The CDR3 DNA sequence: TGCGCCAGCAGCACCCGACAGGGAGAGGATTCACCCCTCCACTTT.

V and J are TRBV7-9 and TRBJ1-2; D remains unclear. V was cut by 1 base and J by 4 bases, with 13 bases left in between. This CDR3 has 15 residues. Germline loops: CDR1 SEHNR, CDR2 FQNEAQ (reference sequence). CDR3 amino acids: CASSLVGSELYGYTF. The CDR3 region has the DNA TGTGCCAGCAGCTTAGTTGGGTCGGAGCTCTATGGCTACACCTTC.

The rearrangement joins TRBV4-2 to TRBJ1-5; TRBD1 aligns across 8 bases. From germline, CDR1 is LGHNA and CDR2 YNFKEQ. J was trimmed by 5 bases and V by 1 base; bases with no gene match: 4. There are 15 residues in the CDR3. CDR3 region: CASSQGTGNDQPQHF. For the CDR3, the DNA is TGTGCCAGCAGCCAAGGGACAGGGAACGATCAGCCCCAGCATTTT.

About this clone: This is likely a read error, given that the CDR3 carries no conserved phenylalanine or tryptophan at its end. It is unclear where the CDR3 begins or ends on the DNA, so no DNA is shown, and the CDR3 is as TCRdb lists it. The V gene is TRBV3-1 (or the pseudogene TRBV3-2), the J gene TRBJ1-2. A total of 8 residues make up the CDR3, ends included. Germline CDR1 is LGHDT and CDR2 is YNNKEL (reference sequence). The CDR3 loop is CAPAPLSL.

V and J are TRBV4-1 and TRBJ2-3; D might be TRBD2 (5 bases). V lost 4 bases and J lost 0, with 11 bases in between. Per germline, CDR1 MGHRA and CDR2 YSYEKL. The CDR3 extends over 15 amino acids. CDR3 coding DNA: TGCGCCAGCAGCCGGGCGGGCGGTAGCACAGATACGCAGTATTTT. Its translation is CASSRAGGSTDTQYF.

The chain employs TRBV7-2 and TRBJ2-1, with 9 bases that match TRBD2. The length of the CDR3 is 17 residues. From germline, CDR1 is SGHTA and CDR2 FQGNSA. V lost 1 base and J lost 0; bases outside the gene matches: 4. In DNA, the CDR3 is TGTGCCAGCAGCTTAGGACTAGCGGAGGGCTCCTACAATGAGCAGTTCTTC. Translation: CASSLGLAEGSYNEQFF.

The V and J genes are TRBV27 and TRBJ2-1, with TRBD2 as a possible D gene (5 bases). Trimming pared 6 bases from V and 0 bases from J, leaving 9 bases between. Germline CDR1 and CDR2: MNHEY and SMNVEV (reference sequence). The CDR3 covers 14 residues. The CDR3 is CASRDLSSYNEQFF. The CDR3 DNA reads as TGTGCCAGCAGGGACTTGAGCTCCTACAATGAGCAGTTCTTC.

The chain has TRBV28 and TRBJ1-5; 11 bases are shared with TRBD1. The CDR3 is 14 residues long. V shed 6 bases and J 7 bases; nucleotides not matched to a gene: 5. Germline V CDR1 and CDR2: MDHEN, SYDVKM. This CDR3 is CASRDRGHGQPQHF. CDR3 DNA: TGTGCCAGCAGGGACAGGGGGCATGGGCAGCCCCAGCATTTT.

The CDR3 loop is CASSDAPGFNGYTF. The CDR3 DNA sequence: TGTGCCAGCAGTGATGCACCGGGATTTAATGGCTACACCTTC. The genes are TRBV25-1 and TRBJ1-2; D remains unclear. V lost 3 bases and J 6 bases, leaving 14 bases between the germline ends. This CDR3 spans 14 amino acids. CDR1 and CDR2 (germline): MGHDK, SYGVNS.

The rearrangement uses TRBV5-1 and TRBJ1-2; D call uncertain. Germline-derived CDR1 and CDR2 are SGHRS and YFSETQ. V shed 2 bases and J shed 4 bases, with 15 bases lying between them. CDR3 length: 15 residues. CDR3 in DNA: TGCGCCAGCAGCTTATCGCCAGATGTCGTCTATGGCTACACCTTC. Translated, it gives CASSLSPDVVYGYTF.

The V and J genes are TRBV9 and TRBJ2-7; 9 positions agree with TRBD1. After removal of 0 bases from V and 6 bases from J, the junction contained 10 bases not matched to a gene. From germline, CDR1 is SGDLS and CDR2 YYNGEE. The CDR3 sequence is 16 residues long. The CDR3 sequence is CASSVGGTGFVGEQYF. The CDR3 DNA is TGTGCCAGCAGCGTAGGGGGGACAGGGTTTGTAGGCGAGCAGTACTTC.

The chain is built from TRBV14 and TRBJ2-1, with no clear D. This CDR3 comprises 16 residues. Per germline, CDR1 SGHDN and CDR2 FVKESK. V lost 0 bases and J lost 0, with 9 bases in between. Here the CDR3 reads CASSQEGRISYNEQFF. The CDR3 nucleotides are TGTGCCAGCAGCCAAGAGGGCCGGATCTCCTACAATGAGCAGTTCTTC.

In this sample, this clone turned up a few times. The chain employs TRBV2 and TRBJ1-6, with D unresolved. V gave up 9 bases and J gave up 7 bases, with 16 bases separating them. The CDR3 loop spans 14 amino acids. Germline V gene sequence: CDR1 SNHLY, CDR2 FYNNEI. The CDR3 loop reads CASSSQGRNSPLHF. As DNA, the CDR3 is TGTGCCAGTTCCTCCCAAGGGAGGAATTCACCCCTCCACTTT.

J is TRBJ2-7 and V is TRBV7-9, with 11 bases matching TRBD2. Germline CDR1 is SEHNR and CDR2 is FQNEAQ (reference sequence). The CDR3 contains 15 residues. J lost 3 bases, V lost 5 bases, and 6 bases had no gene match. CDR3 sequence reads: CASSPSGRPNYEQYF. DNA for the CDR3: TGTGCCAGCAGCCCTAGCGGGAGGCCGAACTACGAGCAGTACTTC.